The rows below give T cell receptor beta chains drawn from one sample of a study of identifying expanded T cells in peripheral blood. Clones were sequenced by immunoSEQ multiplex PCR, and TCRdb holds only the in-frame ones, with some missing. Of about 89,000 clones detected, around 89% appear once; the ten largest clones hold approximately 4%. The specimen was blood. These TCRs come from a person aged 18 to 70 in good health. The CDR3 runs from the conserved cysteine through the conserved F or W. D genes are given only for firm matches. Part of the rows lack a size; the others show once, few, many or a class for expanded clones.

D gene,V gene,clone size,J gene,CDR3 length,CDR3 DNA,CDR3 protein
-,TRBV7-2,-,TRBJ1-2,14,TGTGCCAGCAGCTTCGGGGCCACAAACTATGGCTACACCTTC,CASSFGATNYGYTF
-,TRBV5-3,-,TRBJ1-4,14,TGTGCCAGAAGCTTAAGAGACAGTAATGAAAAACTGTTTTTT,CARSLRDSNEKLFF
TRBD2,TRBV28,few,TRBJ2-7,13,TGTGCCAGCCGGACGGGAGGGGTCGACGAGCAGTACTTC,CASRTGGVDEQYF
TRBD1,TRBV9,-,TRBJ1-4,15,TGTGCCAGCAGTTCCTCCGGGACAGCTAATGAAAAACTGTTTTTT,CASSSSGTANEKLFF
-,TRBV5-1,-,TRBJ2-3,13,TGCGCCAGCAGCTTGGCTACGGGGAATACGCAGTATTTT,CASSLATGNTQYF
-,TRBV19,few,TRBJ1-2,11,TGTGCCAGTAGGGAAGGGGAAGGCTACACCTTC,CASREGEGYTF
-,TRBV19,once,TRBJ1-1,15,TGTGCCAGTAGTATAGATATTAACAGGGACACTGAAGCTTTCTTT,CASSIDINRDTEAFF
TRBD2,TRBV5-5,-,TRBJ2-1,15,TGTGCCAGCAGCCGGGACTACCGAGCCTACAATGAGCAGTTCTTC,CASSRDYRAYNEQFF
TRBD1,TRBV6-1,-,TRBJ2-6,16,TGTGCCATCAGTGAGTCAGGGGGCTCTGGGGCCAACGTCCTGACTTTC,CAISESGGSGANVLTF
-,TRBV18,-,TRBJ1-3,14,TGTGCCAGCTCACCTCAGTTACAGGGTGACACCATATATTTT,CASSPQLQGDTIYF
-,TRBV5-6,-,TRBJ2-7,15,TGTGCCAGCAGCTTTCCGGGTGGGACGTTCTACGAGCAGTACTTC,CASSFPGGTFYEQYF
TRBD1,TRBV5-1,-,TRBJ1-2,14,TGCGCCAGCAGCCCGGGACAGATTAACTATGGCTACACCTTC,CASSPGQINYGYTF
-,TRBV6-6,once,TRBJ2-5,15,TGTGCCAGCAGTTACAATCTCGCAGGTGTGGAGACCCAGTACTTC,CASSYNLAGVETQYF
-,TRBV5-3,-,TRBJ1-2,16,TGTGCCAGAAGCTTGGCGGGAGCAATGAGGATCTATGGCTACACCTTC,CARSLAGAMRIYGYTF
-,TRBV6-1,-,TRBJ1-3,14,TGTGCCAGCAGTGAACAGGGGAGTGGAAACACCATATATTTT,CASSEQGSGNTIYF
-,TRBV2,-,TRBJ2-7,12,TGTGCCAGCAGTGTAGGATGGCTCGAGCAGTACTTC,CASSVGWLEQYF
-,TRBV7-8,few,TRBJ1-5,13,TGTGCCAGCAGCTCCCTCAGTAGTCAGCCCCAGCATTTT,CASSSLSSQPQHF
-,TRBV4-1,-,TRBJ1-1,13,TGCGCCAGTAGCCAAGGAGCGAACACTGAAGCTTTCTTT,CASSQGANTEAFF
-,TRBV6-5,-,TRBJ2-7,14,TGTGCCAGCAGCTCCCCGGGACTCACCTACGAGCAGTACTTC,CASSSPGLTYEQYF
TRBD1,TRBV4-1,-,TRBJ1-3,16,TGCGCCAGCAGCCAGGGACAGGGAAGAACTGGAAACACCATATATTTT,CASSQGQGRTGNTIYF
-,TRBV30,-,TRBJ2-7,13,TGTGCCTGGAGTTTGGCCAGGGGATACGAGCAGTACTTC,CAWSLARGYEQYF
-,TRBV7-2,-,TRBJ2-3,14,TGTGCCAGCAGCTCCTCTTCGAGGATAGATACGCAGTATTTT,CASSSSSRIDTQYF
-,TRBV6-1,-,TRBJ1-3,15,TGTGCCAGCAGTGTCAAATCAGGGACCCCGGGCACCATATATTTT,CASSVKSGTPGTIYF
-,TRBV7-9,-,TRBJ1-1,11,TGTGCCAGCAGCTTACAGTCTGAAGCTTTCTTT,CASSLQSEAFF
-,TRBV29-1,-,TRBJ1-1,16,TGCAGCGTTGATCCGGGTTCCGTATACATGAACACTGAAGCTTTCTTT,CSVDPGSVYMNTEAFF
-,TRBV2,-,TRBJ2-7,13,TGTGCCAGCCACCGGGACACCTCCTACGAGCAGTACTTC,CASHRDTSYEQYF
TRBD2,TRBV6-4,-,TRBJ2-2,14,TGTGCCAGCAGTACCGGGACTAGCTCCGGGGAGCTGTTTTTT,CASSTGTSSGELFF
TRBD1,TRBV30,-,TRBJ2-3,16,TGTGCCTGGAGATTCAGGACAGGGCCCGGACCAGATACGCAGTATTTT,CAWRFRTGPGPDTQYF
-,TRBV19,-,TRBJ2-1,14,TGTGCCAGTAGTATATCGGGGGCATGGAATGAGCAGTTCTTC,CASSISGAWNEQFF
-,TRBV5-4,-,TRBJ2-3,12,TGTGCCAGCAGCGGGCCCGGGGATACGCAGTATTTT,CASSGPGDTQYF
-,TRBV10-3,-,TRBJ2-7,14,TGTGCCATCAGGGGGGGGGCGGGGTCCTACGAGCAGTACTTC,CAIRGGAGSYEQYF
TRBD2,TRBV4-3,-,TRBJ2-3,18,TGCGCCAGCAGCCAAGCTCCTACAGCGGGAGGCCACACAGATACGCAGTATTTT,CASSQAPTAGGHTDTQYF